This T cell receptor (beta chain) came from a study of post-analysis software for immune sequencing data (dated by TCRdb to about 2015). The study in broad terms: Recorded disease courses included relapsing-remitting, secondary progressive and progressive-relapsing multiple sclerosis, with some patients lacking subtype annotation. The patient repertoires were set against eleven to twelve previously published healthy control repertoires from donors whose ages ranged from roughly 6 to 27 years. A subset of samples was prepared in parallel using single-end sample barcoding, then pooled and co-amplified after Illumina adapter ligation.

Inclusive of the bounding cysteine and phenylalanine, the CDR3 is 16 residues long. Of the read, only the CDR3 DNA is kept; its 48 bases are in frame from base 1. According to the germline V gene (reference sequence), CDR1 reads LNHNV and CDR2 reads YYDKDF. V lost 5 bases and J lost 13 bases; the stretch between them is 27 bases long. For this clonotype: Its antigen is still unknown. This clone may be a read error of a much larger clone one base away.

The library was built by means of PCR. This sample was sequenced with an Illumina HiSeq 2500. To reduce PCR and sequencing biases, unique molecular identifiers were built into the TCR beta cDNA libraries. Every 1 to 10 million input T cells yielded approximately 500,000 cDNA molecules, meaning each molecule approximated one T cell. The patient libraries were prepared and sequenced with the same protocol used for the earlier healthy control dataset. Within a given batch, samples were prepared together, multiplexed and sequenced on the same HiSeq lane. In the original analysis: MIGEC was used to process the raw barcoded reads, and molecular identifier groups with only a single read were discarded before consensus assembly and CDR3 extraction. Clonotype tables were post-analysed with VDJtools, normalizing diversity by down-sampling all datasets to the smallest sample size. Repertoire overlap clustering matched CDR3 amino acid but not nucleotide sequences to correct batch-related cross-sample contamination. Starting from the raw public reads, TCRdb applied fastp trimming at Q25, assembled clones with MiXCR and retained in-frame beta chains. For every CDR3 protein sequence, its rows merge into one entry that carries the most common genes and DNA. These V and J calls derive from TCRdb rather than the authors' analysis. A total of hundreds of thousands of distinct CDR3 sequences appear in this sample, about 32% of them only once. The top ten hold more than 0.45% of the sample.

To demonstrate the VDJtools post-analysis software, the study profiled TCR beta repertoires from the peripheral blood of 13 young patients with multiple sclerosis. The multiple sclerosis patients were children and adolescents ranging in age from roughly 6 to 15 years. Points the paper makes about the study in general: Patients showed significantly higher frequencies than controls for a handful of TRBV segments, among them TRBV5-6, TRBV5-1 and TRBV20-1. Compared with controls, multiple sclerosis patients had significantly lower normalized Chao1 diversity, a finding suggesting substantial peripheral T-cell clonal expansion. The multiple sclerosis patient group was slightly younger than the control group. Strong co-clustering of samples prepared in the same batch was shown by direct clustering with F measure, prompting a batch-effect correction.

The TCR sequence derives from a girl between 5 and 17 years old with multiple sclerosis. The chain couples TRBV15 to TRBJ2-1; the D gene is not confidently resolved. The sequenced sample was blood. CDR3 loop: CATSPSVGRLKETQFF. The nucleotide sequence is TGTGCCACCAGCCCTTCAGTCGGTCGGCTCAAAGAGACCCAGTTCTTC.